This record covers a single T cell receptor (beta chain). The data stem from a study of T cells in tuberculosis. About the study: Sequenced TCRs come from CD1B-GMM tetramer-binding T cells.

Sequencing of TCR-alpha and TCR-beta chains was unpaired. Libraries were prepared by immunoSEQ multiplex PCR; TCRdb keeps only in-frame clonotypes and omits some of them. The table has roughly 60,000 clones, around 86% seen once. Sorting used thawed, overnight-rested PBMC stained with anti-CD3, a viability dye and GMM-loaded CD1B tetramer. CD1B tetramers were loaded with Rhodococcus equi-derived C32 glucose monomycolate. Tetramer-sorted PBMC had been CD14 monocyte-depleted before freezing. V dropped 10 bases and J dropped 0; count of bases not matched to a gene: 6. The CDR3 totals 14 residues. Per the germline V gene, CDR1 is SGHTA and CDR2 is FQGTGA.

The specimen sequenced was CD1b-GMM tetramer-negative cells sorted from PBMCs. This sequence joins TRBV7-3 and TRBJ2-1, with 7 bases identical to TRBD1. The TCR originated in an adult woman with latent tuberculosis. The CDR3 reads CATARDSSYNEQFF. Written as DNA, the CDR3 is TGTGCCACGGCCCGGGACAGCTCCTACAATGAGCAGTTCTTC. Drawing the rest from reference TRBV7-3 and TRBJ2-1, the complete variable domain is GAGVSQTPSNKVTEKGKYVELRCDPISGHTALYWYRQSLGQGPEFLIYFQGTGAADDSGLPNDRFFAVRPEGSVSTLKIQRTERGDSAVYLCATARDSSYNEQFFGPGTRLTVL.